The rows below give T cell receptor beta chains drawn from one sample of a study of CD8 T cells in ankylosing spondylitis. TCRdb reprocessed the 5' RACE reads with MiXCR, giving one entry per CDR3 protein. The sample consists of 390,000 or so distinct CDR3 sequences, approximately 20% of them appearing once. Sequencing input: blood, either unsorted or a sorted T cell fraction (not recorded which). The source of these receptors is a male donor with ankylosing spondylitis. CDR3s include the opening cysteine and the closing phenylalanine or tryptophan. The order of the fields is V gene, clone size, J gene, D gene, CDR3 protein, CDR3 DNA. A D gene is named only where the DNA matches it firmly. Clone size is not always given. Where it is, it says once, few, many or a class for expanded clones.

TRBV20-1	few	TRBJ2-1	-	CSCPSTGTPYNEQFF	TGCTCCTGCCCGTCCACAGGGACACCCTACAATGAGCAGTTCTTC
TRBV18	-	TRBJ2-1	-	CASSPRSRAADEQFF	TGTGCCAGCTCACCCCGATCGAGGGCCGCGGATGAGCAGTTCTTC
TRBV12-3/TRBV12-4	-	TRBJ1-2	-	CASSYDTYGYTF	TGTGCCAGCAGCTACGACACCTATGGCTACACCTTC
TRBV14	-	TRBJ2-1	-	CASSSYSALYNEQFF	TGTGCCAGCAGCTCCTACAGTGCGCTATACAATGAGCAGTTCTTC
TRBV3-1	-	TRBJ1-1	-	CASSQGAKNTEAFF	TGTGCCAGCAGCCAAGGGGCCAAGAACACTGAAGCTTTCTTT
TRBV29-1	many	TRBJ2-2	-	CSVEETGRTGELFF	TGCAGCGTTGAGGAGACAGGACGCACCGGGGAGCTGTTTTTT
TRBV6-1	few	TRBJ2-7	TRBD2	CASRRAGTSSHEQYF	TGTGCCAGCAGGAGAGCCGGGACTAGCAGTCACGAGCAGTACTTC
TRBV12-3/TRBV12-4	-	TRBJ2-7	TRBD1	CASRGQTYEQYF	TGTGCCAGCAGGGGACAGACCTACGAGCAGTACTTC
TRBV12-3/TRBV12-4	few	TRBJ2-3	-	CASTMFTDTQYF	TGTGCCAGCACCATGTTCACAGATACGCAGTATTTT
TRBV24-1	few	TRBJ2-2	-	CATSSWATGELFF	TGTGCCACCAGTTCTTGGGCCACCGGGGAGCTGTTTTTT
TRBV7-9	-	TRBJ2-4	-	CASSGRTFQYF	TGTGCCAGCAGCGGCCGGACCTTTCAGTACTTC
TRBV12-5	-	TRBJ1-5	-	CASGWGQPQHF	TGTGCTAGTGGATGGGGTCAGCCCCAGCATTTT
TRBV4-1	few	TRBJ2-3	-	CASSPGSVEGETQYF	TGCGCCAGCAGCCCCGGATCGGTTGAGGGGGAAACGCAGTATTTT
TRBV20-1	-	TRBJ2-5	TRBD2	CSARGDRGSGRGLWETQYF	TGCAGTGCTAGAGGAGATAGGGGTAGCGGGAGGGGGCTGTGGGAGACCCAGTACTTC
TRBV6-6	-	TRBJ2-1	TRBD2	CASLAGDIYEQFF	TGTGCCAGCTTGGCGGGAGATATCTATGAGCAGTTCTTC
TRBV29-1	-	TRBJ1-2	-	CSVGNYGYTF	TGCAGCGTGGGAAACTATGGCTACACCTTC
TRBV4-2	-	TRBJ2-7	TRBD2	CASSQEGLAGVGEQYF	TGTGCCAGCAGCCAAGAGGGACTAGCGGGAGTGGGCGAGCAGTACTTC
TRBV6-1	few	TRBJ2-2	-	CASSSVGGNTGELFF	TGTGCCAGCAGCTCCGTAGGAGGGAACACCGGGGAGCTGTTTTTT
TRBV2	few	TRBJ2-1	-	CASSIINEQFF	TGTGCCAGCAGCATAATCAATGAGCAGTTCTTC
TRBV28	few	TRBJ2-1	TRBD2	CASRLTSGRGSYNEQFF	TGTGCCAGCAGACTGACTAGCGGGAGAGGCTCCTACAATGAGCAGTTCTTC
TRBV4-3	-	TRBJ2-1	TRBD1	CASSRSDRRPDNSYNEQFF	TGCGCCAGCAGCCGATCGGACAGGCGCCCCGATAACTCCTACAATGAGCAGTTCTTC
TRBV6-5	few	TRBJ2-7	-	CASSQTSYEQYF	TGTGCCAGCAGCCAGACCAGCTACGAGCAGTACTTC
TRBV6-4	many	TRBJ2-1	TRBD1	CASRPGQGGGEQFF	TGTGCCAGCAGACCGGGACAGGGTGGAGGTGAGCAGTTCTTC
TRBV7-2	few	TRBJ2-1	TRBD2	CASSLVASGGYEQFF	TGTGCCAGCAGCTTAGTCGCTAGCGGTGGTTATGAGCAGTTCTTC
TRBV5-1	-	TRBJ2-5	TRBD2	CASSLLTSGDQETQYF	TGCGCCAGCAGCTTGCTGACTAGCGGGGATCAAGAGACCCAGTACTTC
TRBV6-5	once	TRBJ2-3	-	CASSYLHWAHTDTQYF	TGTGCCAGCAGTTATTTACACTGGGCCCACACAGATACGCAGTATTTT
TRBV7-9	-	TRBJ1-1	-	CASSLVFTDTEAFF	TGTGCCAGCAGCTTAGTGTTCACAGACACTGAAGCTTTCTTT